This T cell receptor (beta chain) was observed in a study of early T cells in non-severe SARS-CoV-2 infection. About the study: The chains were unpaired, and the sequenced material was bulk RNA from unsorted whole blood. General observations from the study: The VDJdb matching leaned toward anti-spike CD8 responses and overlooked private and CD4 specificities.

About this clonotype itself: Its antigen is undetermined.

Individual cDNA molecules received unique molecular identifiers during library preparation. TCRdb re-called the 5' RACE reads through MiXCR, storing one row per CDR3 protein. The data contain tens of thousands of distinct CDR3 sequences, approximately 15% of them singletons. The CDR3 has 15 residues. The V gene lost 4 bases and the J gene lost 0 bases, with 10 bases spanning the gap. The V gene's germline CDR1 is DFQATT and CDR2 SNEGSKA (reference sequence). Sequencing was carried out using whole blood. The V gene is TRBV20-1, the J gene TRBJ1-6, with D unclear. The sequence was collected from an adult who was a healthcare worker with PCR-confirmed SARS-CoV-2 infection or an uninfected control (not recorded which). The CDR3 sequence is CSAISLSSYNSPLHF. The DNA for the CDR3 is TGCAGTGCTATTTCCCTTAGCTCCTATAATTCACCCCTCCACTTT.